This paragraph reports one T cell receptor (beta chain). Its antigen is unidentified. Assay used: immunoSEQ multiplex PCR; TCRdb lists only in-frame clones, some missing. The sample yields some 70,000 clones, roughly nine tenths seen once. The CDR3 has 15 residues. Trimming cost V 8 bases and J 0 bases; bases outside gene matches: 7. Germline V gene lookup returns CDR1 MNHEY and CDR2 SMNVEV (reference sequence). The entry originates in a study of OX40 agonist ivuxolimab in advanced cancers. Overall study: Subjects had a mean age of about 65 years, with a range of roughly 23 to 79; less than 90% were male. Study-level results: Expanded clones tended on average to be more numerous among CD8+ T cells than CD4+. Clonal expansion by week 6 occurred in CD4+ and CD8+ blood T cells (at 0.1 to 3.0 mg/kg). Some patients without response likewise showed low normalized clonal expansion.

This receptor was identified in an adult with an advanced solid tumor such as melanoma, head and neck, liver or kidney cancer. The chain uses TRBV27 and TRBJ2-1, with 7 bases fitting TRBD1. Sequencing was performed on CD4+ or CD8+ T cells sorted from blood, taken in a trial of the OX40 agonist ivuxolimab. CDR3 bases: TGTGCCAGCGGCTCGACAGGGAGCTCCTACAATGAGCAGTTCTTC. Translation: CASGSTGSSYNEQFF.